This passage covers 24 T cell receptor beta chains from one sample sequenced in a study of T cells in Graves' hyperthyroidism and ophthalmopathy. The source material, RNA transcripts, was used to amplify TCR beta CDR3 regions. The TCR CDR3 first-round RT-PCR relied on the HTBI primer set. TCRdb reprocessed the multiplex PCR reads via MiXCR and lists one record per CDR3 protein. The data show fewer than 250,000 distinct CDR3 sequences, with 17% seen just once and under 65% held by the top ten. Source material: blood. All receptors derive from a man in his fifties with Graves' hyperthyroidism.

This clonotype was seen more than once but under ten times. The rearrangement links TRBV5-1 to TRBJ1-6, with unresolved D. Germline V lookup: CDR1 SGHRS, CDR2 YFSETQ. Between the trimmed V and J ends, which lost 0 bases and 7 bases, there was a span of 8 bases. The CDR3 contains 14 residues. CDR3 in DNA: TGCGCCAGCAGCTTGGCCGGGTGGAATTCACCCCTCCACTTT. Protein sequence: CASSLAGWNSPLHF.

At least ten counts were recorded for this clonotype. This chain's CDR3 is CSASLPGQSYEQYF. The CDR3 nucleotides are TGCAGTGCTAGCCTCCCGGGACAGTCCTACGAGCAGTACTTC. The chain links TRBV20-1 to TRBJ2-7, with 7 bases fitting TRBD1. The CDR3 is 14 residues long. The germline V gene has CDR1 DFQATT and CDR2 SNEGSKA (reference sequence). J was trimmed by 1 base and V by 3 bases; bases with no gene match: 6.

The chain recombines TRBV10-3 with TRBJ2-5, with D possibly being TRBD1 (7 bases). CDR3 length equals 15 residues. Per germline, CDR1 ENHRY and CDR2 SYGVKD. The V and J ends lost 10 bases and 0 bases respectively, with 18 bases between them. For the CDR3, the DNA is TGTGCCACCCGCCCGGACAGGAGGGACCAAGAGACCCAGTACTTC. Protein sequence: CATRPDRRDQETQYF.

The V and J genes are TRBV24-1 and TRBJ2-1; TRBD2 agrees at 11 bases. CDR1 and CDR2 from the germline V gene are KGHDR and SFDVKD. V gave up 4 bases and J gave up 9 bases; unmatched junction bases: 4. CDR3 length: 14 residues. The CDR3 region has the DNA TGTGCCACCAGTGAACCCGGGACTAGCGGTGAGCAGTTCTTC. Protein sequence: CATSEPGTSGEQFF.

This clonotype was counted a few times. The genes are TRBV15 and TRBJ2-6; D unresolved. CDR3 length: 15 amino acids. Trimming took 1 base from V and 2 from J, leaving 6 bases between them. The germline gives CDR1 LNHNV, CDR2 YYDKDF (reference sequence). CDR3 sequence: CATSRVTPGANVLTF. The CDR3, as DNA: TGTGCCACCAGCAGAGTTACCCCTGGGGCCAACGTCCTGACTTTC.

This clonotype has ten or more counts. The J gene is TRBJ1-6, the V gene TRBV12-3 or TRBV12-4, with TRBD1 matching over 8 bases. With V trimmed by 6 bases and J by 8 bases, 6 bases remained unmatched. The CDR3 runs 14 residues. In DNA, the CDR3 is TGTGCCAGCAGGCCCGGGACAGGAGATTCACCCCTCCACTTT. Its protein product is CASRPGTGDSPLHF.

The table lists this clonotype with a few counts. The chain is built from TRBV5-1 and TRBJ2-2; unclear D gene. The CDR3 totals 14 residues. Trimming removed 0 bases at V and 4 bases at J, with 7 bases between. Germline values: CDR1 SGHRS, CDR2 YFSETQ. The CDR3 reads CASSLDTSTGELFF. CDR3 bases: TGCGCCAGCAGCTTGGACACGTCCACCGGGGAGCTGTTTTTT.

The chain employs TRBV27 and TRBJ2-7; 10 nucleotides agree with TRBD1. The CDR3 is made up of 15 amino acids. Germline loops: CDR1 MNHEY, CDR2 SMNVEV (reference sequence). V gave up 6 bases and J gave up 0 bases; unmatched junction bases: 5. CDR3 in amino acids: CASSPRDRGSYEQYF. CDR3 DNA: TGTGCCAGCAGCCCGAGGGACAGGGGCTCCTACGAGCAGTACTTC.

V and J are TRBV6-5 and TRBJ2-7; maybe TRBD1 (5 bases). Germline CDR1 and CDR2: MNHEY and SVGAGI. This CDR3 comprises 16 residues. Trimming pared 0 bases from V and 3 bases from J, leaving 15 bases between. CDR3 amino acids: CASSYSGHTNYYEQYF. DNA for the CDR3: TGTGCCAGCAGTTACTCCGGACACACAAATTACTACGAGCAGTACTTC.

The rearrangement uses TRBV6-2 or TRBV6-3 and TRBJ1-1; D gene uncertain. CDR1 and CDR2 from the germline V gene are MNHEY and SVGEGT. V lost 0 bases and J lost 1, with 9 bases in between. The CDR3 has 15 amino acids. The CDR3 nucleotides read TGTGCCAGCAGTTACTCGGGCCCCCAGAACACTGAAGCTTTCTTT. Its protein is CASSYSGPQNTEAFF.

At least ten counts were recorded for this clonotype. V gene TRBV7-8 combines with J gene TRBJ1-1; D is ambiguous. The CDR3 totals 16 residues. CDR1 is SGHVS, CDR2 FQNEAQ, per germline. Trimming stripped 2 bases from V and 0 bases from J, with 13 bases between. CDR3 sequence: CASSLIQAPLNTEAFF. The CDR3 DNA sequence: TGTGCCAGCAGCTTAATCCAGGCCCCACTGAACACTGAAGCTTTCTTT.

The sample holds many counts of this clonotype. The rearrangement links TRBV9 to TRBJ1-1, with no clear D. The CDR3 spans 15 residues. Germline V gene sequence: CDR1 SGDLS, CDR2 YYNGEE. V shed 0 bases and J shed 1 base, with 10 bases lying between them. The CDR3: CASSVGNLGNTEAFF. CDR3 in DNA: TGTGCCAGCAGCGTAGGTAATTTAGGGAACACTGAAGCTTTCTTT. The whole variable domain, remainder taken from reference TRBV9 and TRBJ1-1, is DSGVTQTPKHLITATGQRVTLRCSPRSGDLSVYWYQQSLDQGLQFLIQYYNGEERAKGNILERFSAQQFPDLHSELNLSSLELGDSALYFCASSVGNLGNTEAFFGQGTRLTVV.

The genes are TRBV12-5 and TRBJ2-2; either TRBD1 or TRBD2 may fit D (5 bases each). Germline loops: CDR1 LGHNT, CDR2 FRNRAP. Trimming left V 4 bases short and J 3 bases short, with 15 bases between. The CDR3 sequence is 16 residues long. CDR3 DNA sequence: TGTGCTAGTGGTTCGATGGGACCAAAATACACCGGGGAGCTGTTTTTT. It translates to CASGSMGPKYTGELFF.

This clonotype was picked up a small number of times. The J gene is TRBJ2-2, the V gene TRBV29-1, with unresolved D. V lost 2 bases and J lost 0, with 7 bases in between. The germline V gene encodes CDR1 SQVTM and CDR2 ANQGSEA. The CDR3 spans 14 residues. CDR3 sequence: CSVEQSTNTGELFF. The CDR3 DNA is TGCAGCGTTGAACAAAGCACGAACACCGGGGAGCTGTTTTTT.

This clonotype has ten or more counts. The rearrangement joins TRBV11-2 to TRBJ2-6; possible D gene TRBD1, 6 bases. Per the germline V gene, CDR1 is SGHAT and CDR2 is FQNNGV. The CDR3 has 19 amino acids. V lost 1 base and J lost 0, with 16 bases in between. This CDR3 is CASSLVKRTAHSGANVLTF. CDR3 coding DNA: TGTGCCAGCAGCTTAGTGAAAAGGACAGCACACTCTGGGGCCAACGTCCTGACTTTC.

This clonotype was observed at least ten times. This chain uses TRBV6-1 with TRBJ2-4; TRBD1 matches 8 bases. V lost 6 bases, J lost 13 bases, and 8 bases stayed unmatched. The CDR3 is 12 residues long. The germline V gene has CDR1 MNHNS and CDR2 SASEGT. CDR3 sequence (DNA): TGTGCCAGCAGCCCCGGACAGGGAAGACAGTACTTC. It translates to CASSPGQGRQYF.

This clonotype showed up many times. The chain carries TRBV28 and TRBJ2-7; 9 nucleotides match TRBD1. The CDR3 length is 14 residues. The V segment lost 3 bases and the J segment 7 bases; nucleotides outside the gene matches: 7. CDR1 MDHEN and CDR2 SYDVKM come from the germline V gene. The CDR3 nucleotides are TGTGCCAGCAGTTTTGGGGACAGGGCGTGGGAGCAGTACTTC. Translated, it gives CASSFGDRAWEQYF.

There are many counts of this clonotype. This chain connects TRBV30 to TRBJ2-7, with 8 bases fitting TRBD2. The CDR3 length is 14 residues. Germline V gene data show CDR1 as GTSNPN and CDR2 as SVGIG (reference sequence). After removal of 0 bases from V and 4 bases from J, the junction contained 5 bases not matched to a gene. The CDR3 DNA reads TGTGCCTGGAGTGTGGCAGCGGGAGTGTACGAGCAGTACTTC. Its protein product is CAWSVAAGVYEQYF.

The V call is TRBV3-1, the J call TRBJ2-7, with no clear D. Germline V gene data show CDR1 as LGHDT and CDR2 as YNNKEL (reference sequence). This CDR3 has 14 residues. V was trimmed by 1 base and J by 3 bases, leaving 10 bases between them. CDR3 sequence (DNA): TGTGCCAGCAGCCAAGGGGCGGAGAGCTACGAGCAGTACTTC. This codes for CASSQGAESYEQYF.

This clonotype has more than one count but fewer than ten. V usage is TRBV11-2 and J usage is TRBJ1-2; D ambiguous. Trimming removed 5 bases at V and 3 bases at J, with 16 bases between. CDR1 is SGHAT and CDR2 is FQNNGV in the germline V gene. CDR3 length equals 15 residues. The CDR3 nucleotides are TGTGCCAGCAGCACTAGTCGAGGGTCCCACTATGGCTACACCTTC. It is translated as CASSTSRGSHYGYTF.

Worth noting for this clonotype: This may be a read error: a much more frequent sequence differs by one nucleotide. V and J are TRBV12-3 or TRBV12-4 and TRBJ2-1; 9 bases are shared with TRBD1. V shed 3 bases, J shed 6 bases, and the junction held 3 bases outside the gene matches. This CDR3 contains 14 residues. Here the CDR3 DNA reads TGTGCCAGCAGTTTCGGGACAGGGTGCAATGAGCAGTTCTTC. Translation: CASSFGTGCNEQFF.

This clonotype has ten or more counts. The chain links TRBV5-4 to TRBJ2-7; D possibly uses TRBD1 or TRBD2 (5 bases each). Trimming took 5 bases from V and 0 from J, leaving 15 bases between them. This CDR3 has 15 residues. CDR1 is SGHNT, CDR2 YYREEE, per germline (reference sequence). The CDR3 DNA sequence: TGTGCCAGCAGTTCCGGGACCGCAAACTCCTACGAGCAGTACTTC. Its protein is CASSSGTANSYEQYF. Filled out from reference TRBV5-4 and TRBJ2-7, the complete variable domain reads ETGVTQSPTHLIKTRGQQVTLRCSSQSGHNTVSWYQQALGQGPQFIFQYYREEENGRGNFPPRFSGLQFPNYSSELNVNALELDDSALYLCASSSGTANSYEQYFGPGTRLTVT.

This clonotype occurred many times. This chain links TRBV5-5 with TRBJ2-7; D ambiguous. With 5 bases removed from V and 6 bases from J, the gap between germline ends came to 12 bases. The V gene's germline CDR1 is SGHKS and CDR2 YYEKEE (reference sequence). The length of the CDR3 is 12 residues. CDR3 nucleotides: TGTGCCAGCAGTCGGACCTTTCGCGAGCAGTACTTC. Amino acid sequence: CASSRTFREQYF.

V and J are TRBV29-1 and TRBJ1-5; possible D gene TRBD1, 5 bases. Trimming removed 6 bases from V and 4 bases from J, with 10 bases in between. The germline V gene encodes CDR1 SQVTM and CDR2 ANQGSEA. This CDR3 has 12 residues. The CDR3 spells CSVGQGNQPQHF. CDR3 nucleotide sequence: TGCAGCGTAGGGCAGGGTAATCAGCCCCAGCATTTT.